Below are 21 T cell receptor beta chains sequenced from a single sample in a study of cytotoxic CD8 clonotypes in ibrutinib-treated CLL. Assay: immunoSEQ multiplex PCR; the TCRdb copy retains only in-frame clones and omits some. Of under 50,000 clones in the sample, around 67% were seen once. Sequencing was performed on PBMCs, taken at disease progression, from a patient treated with ibrutinib. The source of these receptors is a human donor with chronic lymphocytic leukemia.

The rearrangement uses TRBV30 and TRBJ1-4; D is ambiguous. The CDR3 sequence is 11 residues long. Germline CDR1 and CDR2: GTSNPN and SVGIG (reference sequence). The V gene lost 1 base and the J gene lost 6 bases, with 3 bases spanning the gap. DNA of the CDR3: TGTGCCTGGAGTGATGATGAAAAACTGTTTTTT. Its protein is CAWSDDEKLFF.

The rearrangement uses TRBV6-1 and TRBJ1-3, with TRBD1 identical over 8 bases. The CDR3 contains 17 residues. The V gene's germline CDR1 is MNHNS and CDR2 SASEGT. J was trimmed by 2 bases and V by 4 bases; bases with no gene match: 10. CDR3 DNA sequence: TGTGCCAGCAGTGGAAGGACAGGGTTGCTCACTGGAAACACCATATATTTT. Translation: CASSGRTGLLTGNTIYF.

The chain employs TRBV19 and TRBJ1-2; TRBD1 matches at 7 bases. Trimming at V came to 5 bases and at J to 7 bases, leaving 10 bases not matched to a gene. CDR1 and CDR2 from the germline V gene are LNHDA and SQIVND (reference sequence). This CDR3 comprises 14 residues. The CDR3 DNA sequence: TGTGCCAGTAGTGCAACAGGGGAGTCGAGTGGCTACACCTTC. Protein: CASSATGESSGYTF.

This clone has only a few counts. This chain uses TRBV30 with TRBJ1-5; D remains unclear. V shed 2 bases and J shed 8 bases, with 7 bases lying between them. In germline, CDR1 is GTSNPN, CDR2 SVGIG (reference sequence). The CDR3 is made up of 11 amino acids. The CDR3 protein is CAWSRREPQHF. CDR3 nucleotides: TGTGCCTGGAGTAGGAGGGAGCCCCAGCATTTT.

The table lists this clone with a count of one. The chain carries TRBV19 and TRBJ1-1; tentative D call: TRBD1 (6 bases). CDR1 is LNHDA, CDR2 SQIVND, per germline (reference sequence). Trimming took off 5 bases at V and 0 bases at J, with 13 bases between the two ends. The CDR3 is made up of 15 amino acids. CDR3 amino acids: CASSPWTELNTEAFF. The CDR3 DNA follows: TGTGCCAGTAGTCCGTGGACAGAATTGAACACTGAAGCTTTCTTT. Full variable domain (rest looked up from reference TRBV19 and TRBJ1-1): DGGITQSPKYLFRKEGQNVTLSCEQNLNHDAMYWYRQDPGQGLRLIYYSQIVNDFQKGDIAEGYSVSREKKESFPLTVTSAQKNPTAFYLCASSPWTELNTEAFFGQGTRLTVV.

In its sample, this clone ranks as medium-sized (0.01 to 0.1%). The V call is TRBV2, the J call TRBJ2-3; D call uncertain. Trimming cost V 7 bases and J 2 bases, with 7 bases left between them. The CDR3 loop spans 12 amino acids. Germline V CDR1 and CDR2: SNHLY, FYNNEI. This CDR3 reads CASKANTDTQYF. Here the CDR3 DNA reads TGTGCCAGCAAGGCGAACACAGATACGCAGTATTTT.

The chain combines TRBV27 with TRBJ2-1; D gene unclear. The germline V gene encodes CDR1 MNHEY and CDR2 SMNVEV (reference sequence). V was cut by 5 bases and J by 4 bases, with 21 bases left in between. The CDR3 is made up of 17 amino acids. Written as DNA, the CDR3 is TGTGCCAGCAGTCTATTCTCCGATCGGTCGTTATACAATGAGCAGTTCTTC. It translates to CASSLFSDRSLYNEQFF.

This chain connects TRBV18 to TRBJ1-1; D may be TRBD1 (5 bases). The germline V gene has CDR1 KGHSH and CDR2 LQKENI. V gave up 4 bases and J gave up 6 bases, with 12 bases separating them. CDR3 length: 13 residues. CDR3 amino acids: CASSREGPAEAFF. The CDR3 DNA reads TGTGCCAGCTCACGGGAGGGGCCAGCTGAAGCTTTCTTT.

V usage is TRBV4-1 and J usage is TRBJ1-1; D is perhaps TRBD1 (5 bases). This CDR3 spans 15 amino acids. The germline V gene encodes CDR1 MGHRA and CDR2 YSYEKL. Trimming shortened V by 4 bases and J by 3 bases, and 15 bases separated the two germline ends. The CDR3 region is CASSLMGRGDTEAFF. DNA of the CDR3: TGCGCCAGCAGCCTGATGGGCCGGGGGGACACTGAAGCTTTCTTT.

This clone has a single count. The chain combines TRBV27 with TRBJ1-1; TRBD1 is a possible D gene (6 bases). Germline lookup yields CDR1 MNHEY and CDR2 SMNVEV (reference sequence). The CDR3 is 12 amino acids. Between the trimmed V and J ends, which lost 6 bases and 5 bases, there was a span of 10 bases. CDR3 sequence: CASRGGGTEAFF. CDR3 bases: TGTGCCAGCAGAGGGGGGGGGACTGAAGCTTTCTTT.

V gene TRBV7-2 combines with J gene TRBJ1-4; D remains ambiguous. CDR3 size: 13 residues. Trimming shortened V by 1 base and J by 12 bases, and 12 bases separated the two germline ends. Per the germline V gene, CDR1 is SGHTA and CDR2 is FQGNSA. CDR3: CASSLGTLTELFF. CDR3 in DNA: TGTGCCAGCAGCTTAGGGACCCTCACAGAACTGTTTTTT.

This chain uses TRBV29-1 with TRBJ1-2; D uncertain. V lost 6 bases and J lost 8, with 13 bases in between. The CDR3 is 11 amino acids. Germline V gene lookup returns CDR1 SQVTM and CDR2 ANQGSEA. DNA for the CDR3: TGCAGCGTCAGCCTCCCCGGGGGCTACACCTTC. This codes for CSVSLPGGYTF. The whole variable domain, remainder taken from reference TRBV29-1 and TRBJ1-2, is SAVISQKPSRDICQRGTSLTIQCQVDSQVTMMFWYRQQPGQSLTLIATANQGSEATYESGFVIDKFPISRPNLTFSTLTVSNMSPEDSSIYLCSVSLPGGYTFGSGTRLTVV.

The chain combines TRBV6-5 with TRBJ2-5, with a weak D call TRBD2 (6 bases). The CDR3 runs to 16 residues. Germline lookup yields CDR1 MNHEY and CDR2 SVGAGI. The germline V and J ends were trimmed by 0 bases and 5 bases, with 16 bases remaining between them. The CDR3 is CASSYSSPPEGETQYF. CDR3 nucleotides: TGTGCCAGCAGTTACTCGAGTCCTCCGGAGGGGGAGACCCAGTACTTC.

The chain recombines TRBV6-5 with TRBJ1-2; perhaps TRBD1 as D (6 bases). The CDR3 loop spans 15 amino acids. Germline V gives CDR1 MNHEY, CDR2 SVGAGI. The V and J ends lost 5 bases and 7 bases respectively, with 20 bases between them. The CDR3 region is CASSPQLLDSRGYTF. CDR3 in DNA: TGTGCCAGCAGTCCACAATTACTGGACAGCCGTGGCTACACCTTC.

This rearrangement joins TRBV14 to TRBJ1-1; TRBD1 aligns across 7 bases. Per the germline V gene, CDR1 is SGHDN and CDR2 is FVKESK. The CDR3 is 16 residues long. J was trimmed by 4 bases and V by 6 bases; bases with no gene match: 14. The CDR3 loop is CASRPQGVYLGTEAFF. CDR3 DNA sequence: TGTGCCAGCAGGCCGCAGGGGGTTTACCTGGGCACTGAAGCTTTCTTT.

The chain joins TRBV4-2 to TRBJ1-1; unclear D gene. Trimming pared 3 bases from V and 0 bases from J, leaving 14 bases between. This CDR3 spans 16 amino acids. The germline V gene has CDR1 LGHNA and CDR2 YNFKEQ. The CDR3 nucleotides are TGTGCCAGCAGCCACGACGTAGTACAGATGAACACTGAAGCTTTCTTT. It translates to CASSHDVVQMNTEAFF.

CDR3 sequence reads: CATSGEITGRFYEQYF. In DNA form, the CDR3 reads TGTGCCACCAGCGGGGAGATTACAGGGCGATTCTACGAGCAGTACTTC. The rearrangement joins TRBV15 to TRBJ2-7, with a tentative D call TRBD1 (6 bases). There are 16 residues in the CDR3. Germline CDR1 LNHNV, CDR2 YYDKDF (reference sequence). V lost 5 bases and J lost 3, with 20 bases in between.

This clone showed up just a few times. The chain has TRBV2 and TRBJ1-6; TRBD1 is a possible D gene (5 bases). Per the germline V gene, CDR1 is SNHLY and CDR2 is FYNNEI. This CDR3 has 14 residues. Trimming removed 7 bases at V and 6 bases at J, with 13 bases between. Here the CDR3 reads CASNLDQGNSPLHF. As DNA, the CDR3 is TGTGCCAGCAATCTTGATCAGGGTAATTCACCCCTCCACTTT.

The chain couples TRBV30 to TRBJ2-2; D remains unclear. V gave up 3 bases and J gave up 3 bases, with 8 bases separating them. Germline values: CDR1 GTSNPN, CDR2 SVGIG (reference sequence). CDR3 size: 13 residues. The DNA of the CDR3 is TGTGCCTGGAGAGGGATCTACACCGGGGAGCTGTTTTTT. Residues: CAWRGIYTGELFF.

Remarks on this clone: A junction end diverges from the germline sequence, so it may reflect a read error. J is TRBJ2-7 and V is TRBV15, with D perhaps matching TRBD1 (5 bases). Germline CDR1 and CDR2: LNHNV and YYDKDF (reference sequence). This CDR3 is built from 15 residues. The CDR3 nucleotides read TGTGCCACCAGAAGAGCCGAGACAGACTCCTACGAGCAGTACTTC. Translated: CATRRAETDSYEQYF.

The rearrangement joins TRBV10-3 to TRBJ2-7, with 9 nucleotides matching TRBD1. Germline values: CDR1 ENHRY, CDR2 SYGVKD. V lost 7 bases to trimming and J lost 2 bases; unmatched junction nucleotides: 6. This CDR3 comprises 14 residues. CDR3 DNA: TGTGCCATCACTCCGGGACAGGGCCCCTACGAGCAGTACTTC. Translated: CAITPGQGPYEQYF.